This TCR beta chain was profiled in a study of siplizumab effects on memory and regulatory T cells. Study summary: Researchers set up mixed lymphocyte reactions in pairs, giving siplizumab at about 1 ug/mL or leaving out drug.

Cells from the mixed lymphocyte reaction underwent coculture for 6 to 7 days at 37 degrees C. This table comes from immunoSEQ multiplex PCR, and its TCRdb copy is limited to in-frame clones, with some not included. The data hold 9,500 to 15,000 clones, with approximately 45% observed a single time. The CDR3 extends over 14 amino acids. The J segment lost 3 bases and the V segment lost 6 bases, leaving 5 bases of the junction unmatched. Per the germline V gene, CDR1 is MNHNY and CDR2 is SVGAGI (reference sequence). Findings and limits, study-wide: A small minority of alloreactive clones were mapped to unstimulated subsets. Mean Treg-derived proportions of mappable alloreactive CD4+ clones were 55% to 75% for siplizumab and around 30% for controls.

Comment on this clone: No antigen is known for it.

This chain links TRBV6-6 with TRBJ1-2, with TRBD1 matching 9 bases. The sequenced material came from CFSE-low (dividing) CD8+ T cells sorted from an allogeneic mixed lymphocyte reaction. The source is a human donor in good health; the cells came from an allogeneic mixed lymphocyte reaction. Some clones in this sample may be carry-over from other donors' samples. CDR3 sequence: CASRGQGYDYGYTF. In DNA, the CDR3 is TGTGCCAGCAGGGGACAGGGTTACGACTATGGCTACACCTTC.